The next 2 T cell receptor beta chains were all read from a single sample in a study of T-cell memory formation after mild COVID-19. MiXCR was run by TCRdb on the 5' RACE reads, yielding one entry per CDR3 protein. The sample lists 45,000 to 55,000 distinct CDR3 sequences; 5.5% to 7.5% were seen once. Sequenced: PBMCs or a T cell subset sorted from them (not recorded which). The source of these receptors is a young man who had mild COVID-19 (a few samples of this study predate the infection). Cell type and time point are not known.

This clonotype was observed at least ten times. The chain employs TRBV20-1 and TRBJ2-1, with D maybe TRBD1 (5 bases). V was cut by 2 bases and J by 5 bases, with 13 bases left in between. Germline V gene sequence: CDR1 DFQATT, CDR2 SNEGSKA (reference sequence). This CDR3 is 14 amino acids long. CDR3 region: CSARRGLAHNEQFF. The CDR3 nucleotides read TGCAGTGCTAGAAGGGGTTTGGCGCACAATGAGCAGTTCTTC.

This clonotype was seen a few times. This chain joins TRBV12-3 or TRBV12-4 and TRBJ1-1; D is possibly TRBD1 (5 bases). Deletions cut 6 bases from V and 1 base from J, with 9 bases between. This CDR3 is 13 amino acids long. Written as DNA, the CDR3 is TGTGCCAGCAGCTTGGACACGAACACTGAAGCTTTCTTT. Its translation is CASSLDTNTEAFF.